The clone carrying this T cell receptor (beta chain) was recorded at least ten times. Construction of the TCR beta libraries employed iRepertoire HTBI primers in conjunction with Arm-PCR of CDR3 regions. TCRdb redid the calling of the multiplex PCR reads with MiXCR, one entry per CDR3 protein. The data contain 350,000 to 500,000 distinct CDR3 sequences, around 15% of them singletons. This sample is drawn from a study of regulatory T cells in long-lasting Graves disease. Sample time point: newly diagnosed GD, antithyroid drugs for less than 3 months. PBMCs provided the RNA from which the TCR library was made. V was pared by 6 bases and J by 0 bases, with 14 bases between. Germline V gene sequence: CDR1 MNHEY, CDR2 SVGEGT. The CDR3 sequence is 15 residues long. The same sample was also studied in work on T cells in Graves' hyperthyroidism and ophthalmopathy.

This sequence joins TRBV6-2 or TRBV6-3 and TRBJ1-1, with D possibly TRBD1 on 6 matching bases. This TCR was recovered from a woman in her 30s with Graves disease. Sample: peripheral blood mononuclear cells (PBMCs), taken at new diagnosis, from a patient treated with antithyroid drugs. The CDR3 nucleotides are TGTGCCAGCAGACCCGCGAGGGGGATGAACACTGAAGCTTTCTTT. Its translation: CASRPARGMNTEAFF.